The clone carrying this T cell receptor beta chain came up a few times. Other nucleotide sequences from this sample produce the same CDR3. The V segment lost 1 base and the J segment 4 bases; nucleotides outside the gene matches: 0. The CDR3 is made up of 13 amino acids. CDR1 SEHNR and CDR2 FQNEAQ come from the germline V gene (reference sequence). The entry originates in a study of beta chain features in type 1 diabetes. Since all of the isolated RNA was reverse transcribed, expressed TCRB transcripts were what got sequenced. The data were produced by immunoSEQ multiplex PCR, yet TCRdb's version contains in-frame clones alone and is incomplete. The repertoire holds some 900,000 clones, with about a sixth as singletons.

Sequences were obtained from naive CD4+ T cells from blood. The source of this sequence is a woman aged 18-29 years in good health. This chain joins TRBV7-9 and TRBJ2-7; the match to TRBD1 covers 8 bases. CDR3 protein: CASSLGTGYEQYF. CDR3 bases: TGTGCCAGCAGCTTAGGGACAGGGTACGAGCAGTACTTC.